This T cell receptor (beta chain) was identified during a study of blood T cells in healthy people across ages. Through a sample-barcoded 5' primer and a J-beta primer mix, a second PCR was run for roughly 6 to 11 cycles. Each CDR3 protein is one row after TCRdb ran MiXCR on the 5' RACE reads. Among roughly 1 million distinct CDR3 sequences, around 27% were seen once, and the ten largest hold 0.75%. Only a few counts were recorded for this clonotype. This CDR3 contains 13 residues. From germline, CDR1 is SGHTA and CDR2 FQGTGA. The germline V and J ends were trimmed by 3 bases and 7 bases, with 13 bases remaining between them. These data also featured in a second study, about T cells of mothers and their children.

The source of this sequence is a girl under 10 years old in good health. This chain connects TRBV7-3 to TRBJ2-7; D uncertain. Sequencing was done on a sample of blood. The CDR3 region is CASSLTAWGEQYF. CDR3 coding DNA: TGTGCCAGCAGCTTGACTGCCTGGGGTGAGCAGTACTTC.